These T cell receptor beta chains were read from a single sample in a study of blood T cell repertoires in COVID-19. The data were produced by immunoSEQ multiplex PCR, yet TCRdb's version contains in-frame clones alone and is incomplete. The table includes some 490,000 clones, 70% to 90% detected once. Material for sequencing was PBMCs or T cells enriched from blood (not recorded which). These receptors all stem from a woman aged 55-75 years who had recovered from COVID-19. The CDR3 runs from the conserved cysteine through the conserved F or W. A D gene is named only where the DNA matches it firmly. Size is omitted from some rows. Given values are once, few, many or a class for expanded clones.

clone size,V gene,J gene,D gene,CDR3 protein,CDR3 DNA
.,TRBV30,TRBJ1-1,TRBD1,CAYRRDRDTEAFF,TGTGCCTACCGCCGGGACAGGGACACTGAAGCTTTCTTT
.,TRBV6-5,TRBJ2-1,TRBD2,CASRAGEAYNEQFF,TGTGCCAGCAGGGCGGGGGAGGCCTACAATGAGCAGTTCTTC
.,TRBV19,TRBJ2-4,.,CASSVWVEGQNIQYF,TGTGCCAGTAGTGTTTGGGTGGAGGGGCAAAACATTCAGTACTTC
.,TRBV5-4,TRBJ1-6,.,CASSLAKAGVSPLHF,TGTGCCAGCAGCTTGGCCAAAGCGGGAGTTTCACCCCTCCACTTT
.,TRBV28,TRBJ2-1,TRBD2,CASSGASGGAIYNEQFF,TGTGCCAGCAGTGGAGCTAGCGGGGGGGCGATTTACAATGAGCAGTTCTTC
.,TRBV6-1,TRBJ1-2,.,CASSEGGLDYGYTF,TGTGCCAGCAGTGAAGGGGGCCTAGACTATGGCTACACCTTC
.,TRBV14,TRBJ1-1,.,CASSNERGGTEAFF,TGTGCCAGCAGCAATGAAAGGGGAGGAACTGAAGCTTTCTTT
.,TRBV2,TRBJ1-5,TRBD1,CASNPDGTANQPQHF,TGTGCCAGCAATCCAGATGGGACAGCAAATCAGCCCCAGCATTTT
.,TRBV7-2,TRBJ1-4,TRBD1,CASSLVRTGGLEKLFF,TGTGCCAGCAGCTTAGTCAGGACAGGGGGCCTTGAAAAACTGTTTTTT
.,TRBV19,TRBJ1-4,.,CASSMRGEKLFF,TGTGCCAGTAGTATGAGAGGTGAAAAACTGTTTTTT
.,TRBV29-1,TRBJ1-3,TRBD1,CSGRTGRDTIYF,TGCAGCGGACGGACAGGGAGGGACACCATATATTTT
.,TRBV7-2,TRBJ1-3,.,CASSLGRRVAGNTIYF,TGTGCCAGCAGCTTAGGGCGCAGGGTTGCAGGAAACACCATATATTTT
.,TRBV5-1,TRBJ1-6,TRBD1,CASSFYTGVGSPLHF,TGCGCCAGCAGCTTCTATACAGGGGTTGGTTCACCCCTCCACTTT
few,TRBV2,TRBJ2-2,.,CASSGMRGAAGELFF,TGTGCCAGCAGTGGGATGCGGGGCGCCGCCGGGGAGCTGTTTTTT
.,TRBV2,TRBJ2-4,.,CASADKGQNIQYF,TGTGCCAGCGCGGACAAGGGGCAAAACATTCAGTACTTC
.,TRBV10-3,TRBJ1-1,.,CAIRGQENTEAFF,TGTGCCATCAGGGGGCAGGAGAACACTGAAGCTTTCTTT
.,TRBV19,TRBJ2-1,TRBD2,CASSSQRGGYNEQFF,TGTGCCAGTAGTTCGCAGCGGGGGGGTTACAATGAGCAGTTCTTC
.,TRBV5-1,TRBJ2-1,.,CASSLSDIYNEQFF,TGCGCCAGCAGCTTGTCAGACATCTACAATGAGCAGTTCTTC
.,TRBV5-1,TRBJ2-2,TRBD1,CASSAGQAFDTGELFF,TGCGCCAGCAGCGCGGGACAGGCCTTTGACACCGGGGAGCTGTTTTTT
.,TRBV28,TRBJ2-1,.,CASSFSLVTRDEQFF,TGTGCCAGCAGTTTTTCTCTAGTCACCCGGGATGAGCAGTTCTTC
.,TRBV24-1,TRBJ1-2,TRBD1,CATSDGTGVDYGYTF,TGTGCCACCAGTGACGGGACAGGGGTTGACTATGGCTACACCTTC
few,TRBV19,TRBJ1-5,.,CASSNTGSNQPQHF,TGTGCCAGTAGTAACACGGGAAGCAATCAGCCCCAGCATTTT
.,TRBV5-4,TRBJ1-2,.,CASSLLGAQGYTF,TGTGCCAGCAGCTTGCTGGGGGCGCAGGGCTACACCTTC
.,TRBV2,TRBJ1-6,TRBD1,CASSEWQGENSPLHF,TGTGCCAGCAGTGAGTGGCAGGGGGAAAATTCACCCCTCCACTTT
.,TRBV18,TRBJ2-7,.,CASSPRGTPEQYF,TGTGCCAGCTCACCAAGGGGAACTCCCGAGCAGTACTTC
.,TRBV7-2,TRBJ2-3,TRBD2,CASSSLTSGVIDTQYF,TGTGCCAGCAGCTCCTTAACTAGCGGGGTTATAGATACGCAGTATTTT
.,TRBV4-2,TRBJ2-7,TRBD1,CASSAQGAQEQYF,TGTGCCAGCAGCGCACAGGGGGCGCAAGAGCAGTACTTC
.,TRBV24-1,TRBJ2-3,.,CATRGLADTDTQYF,TGTGCCACCAGGGGGCTGGCTGACACAGATACGCAGTATTTT
.,TRBV27,TRBJ1-4,TRBD1,CASSSTGAVEKLFF,TGTGCCAGCAGTTCGACAGGGGCAGTTGAAAAACTGTTTTTT
.,TRBV5-1,TRBJ2-3,.,CASSLQGVAADTQYF,TGCGCCAGCAGCTTGCAGGGGGTAGCGGCAGATACGCAGTATTTT
.,TRBV11-2,TRBJ2-1,TRBD2,CASSLLAGGRDEQFF,TGTGCCAGCAGCCTACTAGCGGGGGGTAGGGATGAGCAGTTCTTC
.,TRBV6-6,TRBJ2-5,TRBD2,CASSRSMSSGGVRNQETQYF,TGTGCCAGCAGTCGGAGCATGTCTAGCGGGGGCGTCCGAAACCAAGAGACCCAGTACTTC
.,TRBV11-2,TRBJ2-2,TRBD2,CASSNRGVNTGELFF,TGTGCCAGCAGCAACCGGGGGGTTAACACCGGGGAGCTGTTTTTT
.,TRBV2,TRBJ2-3,.,CASRGLAQDTQYF,TGTGCCAGCCGTGGACTTGCCCAGGATACGCAGTATTTT
.,TRBV15,TRBJ1-5,.,CATSWGRNQPQHF,TGTGCCACCAGCTGGGGCAGAAATCAGCCCCAGCATTTT
.,TRBV18,TRBJ1-6,.,CASSPGSNSPLHF,TGTGCCAGCTCACCAGGTAGTAATTCACCCCTCCACTTT
.,TRBV10-3,TRBJ1-5,.,CAISESNRGAGAHQPQHF,TGTGCCATCAGTGAGTCAAATAGGGGAGCGGGTGCGCATCAGCCCCAGCATTTT
once,TRBV23-1,TRBJ2-7,TRBD1,CASRPGQGSGPTYEQYF,TGCGCCAGCAGACCGGGACAGGGAAGCGGCCCTACCTACGAGCAGTACTTC
.,TRBV7-2,TRBJ2-7,TRBD2,CASSLAGGSYYEQYF,TGTGCCAGCAGCTTAGCGGGGGGGTCCTACTACGAGCAGTACTTC
.,TRBV27,TRBJ2-3,.,CASSLVIGGTDTQYF,TGTGCCAGCAGTTTAGTCATAGGGGGCACAGATACGCAGTATTTT
.,TRBV24-1,TRBJ2-5,TRBD1,CATSDPKGGLETQYF,TGTGCCACCAGTGACCCGAAAGGGGGCTTGGAGACCCAGTACTTC
.,TRBV3-1/TRBV3-2,TRBJ1-3,.,CASSPPLGNTIYF,TGTGCCAGCAGCCCCCCGTTAGGAAACACCATATATTTT
.,TRBV10-1,TRBJ1-1,.,CASKLNREAEAFF,TGCGCCAGCAAATTAAATAGGGAGGCTGAAGCTTTCTTT
.,TRBV7-9,TRBJ2-5,.,CASSFPQKAGEMEETQYF,TGTGCCAGCAGTTTCCCCCAGAAGGCAGGGGAGATGGAGGAGACCCAGTACTTC
.,TRBV12-5,TRBJ1-1,.,CASGSSVNTEAFF,TGTGCTAGTGGTTCGTCGGTGAACACTGAAGCTTTCTTT
.,TRBV10-1,TRBJ2-1,.,CASSEGAGARNEQFF,TGCGCCAGCAGTGAAGGGGCAGGGGCGAGGAATGAGCAGTTCTTC
.,TRBV7-6,TRBJ1-1,.,CASSLGGENTEAFF,TGTGCCAGCAGCTTAGGGGGAGAGAACACTGAAGCTTTCTTT
.,TRBV5-1,TRBJ1-1,TRBD1,CASSRQGAVGTEAFF,TGCGCCAGCAGCCGACAGGGGGCGGTGGGGACTGAAGCTTTCTTT
.,TRBV27,TRBJ1-6,.,CASSGSGIPDSPLHF,TGTGCCAGCAGTGGATCAGGGATCCCGGATTCACCCCTCCACTTT
few,TRBV14,TRBJ2-4,TRBD1,CASSQDTGTGWPAYKNIQYF,TGTGCCAGCAGCCAAGATACCGGGACAGGGTGGCCGGCATACAAAAACATTCAGTACTTC
.,TRBV18,TRBJ1-3,TRBD1,CASSPGTGSGNTIYF,TGTGCCAGCTCGCCCGGGACAGGCTCTGGAAACACCATATATTTT
.,TRBV6-5,TRBJ1-2,TRBD1,CASTDRDGGRDGYTF,TGTGCCAGCACGGACAGGGATGGGGGCAGGGATGGCTACACCTTC
.,TRBV24-1,TRBJ1-5,TRBD1,CATSERQGVGQPQHF,TGTGCCACCAGTGAGAGACAGGGAGTAGGCCAGCCCCAGCATTTT
.,TRBV5-1,TRBJ1-4,.,CASRPEGGNEKLFF,TGCGCCAGCCGCCCGGAGGGAGGGAATGAAAAACTGTTTTTT
once,TRBV19,TRBJ1-2,.,CASSPPSGLGYTF,TGTGCCAGTAGTCCCCCGTCAGGGCTTGGCTACACCTTC